These 29 T cell receptor beta chains originate from one sample sequenced in a study of T cells in Graves' hyperthyroidism and ophthalmopathy. Template material for amplifying TCR beta CDR3 regions consisted of RNA transcripts. TCR CDR3 regions were first amplified by RT-PCR with HTBI primers. Each CDR3 protein is one row after TCRdb ran MiXCR on the multiplex PCR reads. Here the sample spans 470,000 or so distinct CDR3 sequences, about 20% being singletons. The source material was blood. The receptors here all came from a man between 18 and 29 years old with Graves' hyperthyroidism.

This clonotype has at least ten counts. This chain links TRBV6-5 with TRBJ1-2; weak D call: TRBD1 (5 bases). The V end was cut by 1 base, the J end by 8 bases, with 8 bases between. Germline-derived CDR1 and CDR2 are MNHEY and SVGAGI. CDR3 length: 12 amino acids. CDR3 DNA: TGTGCCAGCAGTTACTGGGGGAAGGGCTACACCTTC. Protein: CASSYWGKGYTF.

Regarding this clonotype: A much larger clonotype is one base distant, so this may be a read error. V and J are TRBV28 and TRBJ2-5, with D perhaps being TRBD1 or TRBD2 (5 bases each). V lost 6 bases and J lost 1, with 15 bases in between. CDR3 length equals 15 residues. The germline V gene has CDR1 MDHEN and CDR2 SYDVKM. This chain's CDR3 is CASSPPGRPQETQYF. Here the CDR3 DNA reads TGTGCCAGCAGCCCTCCGGGACGGCCCCAAGAGACCCAGTACTTC.

The chain carries TRBV10-3 and TRBJ1-5; D remains unclear. Germline-derived CDR1 and CDR2 are ENHRY and SYGVKD. Trimming removed 6 bases at V and 7 bases at J, with 13 bases between. The CDR3 sequence is 13 residues long. CDR3 bases: TGTGCCATCAGAGGAAGGGAAGAACAGCCCCAGCATTTT. It is translated as CAIRGREEQPQHF.

This clonotype has ten or more counts. The chain couples TRBV12-3 or TRBV12-4 to TRBJ1-5; D is unclear. The CDR3 length is 14 residues. Trimming removed 6 bases from V and 0 bases from J, with 9 bases in between. DNA of the CDR3: TGTGCCAGCAGGCGTGACGGTAGCAATCAGCCCCAGCATTTT. It specifies CASRRDGSNQPQHF.

This clonotype has a count of ten or more. This rearrangement joins TRBV12-3 or TRBV12-4 to TRBJ1-2, with D maybe TRBD1 (6 bases). The CDR3 totals 16 residues. Deletions cut 3 bases from V and 3 bases from J, with 17 bases between. The chain's CDR3 is CASSFDLARGDYGYTF. For the CDR3, the DNA is TGTGCCAGCAGTTTCGACCTGGCCAGGGGCGACTATGGCTACACCTTC.

The chain uses TRBV29-1 and TRBJ2-7; D tentatively fits TRBD1 or TRBD2 (5 bases each). This CDR3 region has 13 residues. Between the trimmed V and J ends, which lost 6 bases and 3 bases, there was a span of 15 bases. Germline assignment: CDR1 SQVTM and CDR2 ANQGSEA. The CDR3 nucleotides are TGCAGCGTGGGGGAGAGCGCGAGCTACGAGCAGTACTTC. Amino acid sequence: CSVGESASYEQYF.

This clonotype was seen repeatedly, ten times or more. V is TRBV6-1 and J is TRBJ1-3, with D possibly matching TRBD1 (5 bases). CDR1 MNHNS and CDR2 SASEGT come from the germline V gene. There are 13 residues in the CDR3. The V gene lost 8 bases and the J gene lost 4 bases, with 12 bases spanning the gap. The DNA for the CDR3 is TGTGCCAGCTTAGGGACTGGAGGAAACACCATATATTTT. Its protein product is CASLGTGGNTIYF.

This clonotype was observed many times. The chain combines TRBV6-5 with TRBJ2-7; 9 bases align to TRBD2. J gave up 7 bases and V 4 bases, and 2 bases lay outside the gene matches. Looked up from germline, CDR1 is MNHEY and CDR2 is SVGAGI. This CDR3 is 12 amino acids long. The CDR3 region has the DNA TGTGCCAGCAGTTCCACTAGCGGGGAGCAGTACTTC. Translating gives CASSSTSGEQYF.

The rearrangement uses TRBV3-1 and TRBJ2-6, with TRBD2 as a possible D gene (6 bases). V was pared by 2 bases and J by 12 bases, with 17 bases between. The CDR3 covers 15 residues. The germline V gene has CDR1 LGHDT and CDR2 YNNKEL (reference sequence). The CDR3 nucleotides read TGTGCCAGCAGCCAAAGGGAGGAAACCAGTGGCGTCCTGACTTTC. Residues: CASSQREETSGVLTF.

As DNA, the CDR3 is TGTGCCAGCAGTTACTTGGGGGCAGGAAGAGGCTACACCTTC. This translates into CASSYLGAGRGYTF. This chain uses TRBV6-2 or TRBV6-3 with TRBJ1-2; a weak D match, TRBD1 (6 bases). Germline V lookup: CDR1 MNHEY, CDR2 SVGEGT. There are 14 residues in the CDR3. Trimming cost V 1 base and J 8 bases, with 14 bases left between them.

This clonotype appeared many times. The chain uses TRBV12-5 and TRBJ1-5; a weak D match, TRBD1 (5 bases). Trimming stripped 2 bases from V and 5 bases from J, with 7 bases between. The CDR3 covers 13 residues. Germline loops: CDR1 LGHNT, CDR2 FRNRAP. CDR3 sequence reads: CASGLWGDQPQHF. The DNA of the CDR3 is TGTGCTAGTGGTTTGTGGGGGGATCAGCCCCAGCATTTT.

The table lists this clonotype with a few counts. A much larger clonotype is one base distant, so this may be a read error. Here the CDR3 omits its conserved ending phenylalanine or tryptophan, so a read error is the likely source. CDR3 in amino acids: CASSLESLGGDDQETQYL. The DNA for the CDR3 is TGTGCCAGCAGCTTAGAAAGTCTGGGAGGGGACGACCAAGAGACCCAGTACCTC. The V and J genes are TRBV11-2 and TRBJ2-5; 7 bases are a match to TRBD2. The CDR3 covers 18 residues. With 0 bases clipped from V and 0 bases from J, the junction kept 10 bases outside the gene matches. Germline CDR1 SGHAT, CDR2 FQNNGV.

This clonotype showed up many times. V is TRBV27 and J is TRBJ1-5; D remains unclear. The germline gives CDR1 MNHEY, CDR2 SMNVEV (reference sequence). The CDR3 is 13 residues long. V dropped 4 bases and J dropped 2 bases, with 6 bases sitting between them. The CDR3 coding sequence is TGTGCCAGCAGTTCCTCGCGCAATCAGCCCCAGCATTTT. Translated: CASSSSRNQPQHF.

The chain recombines TRBV18 with TRBJ2-7; 8 positions agree with TRBD1. The CDR3 is made up of 16 amino acids. After removal of 3 bases from V and 6 bases from J, the junction contained 13 bases not matched to a gene. The germline V gene encodes CDR1 KGHSH and CDR2 LQKENI. As DNA, the CDR3 is TGTGCCAGCTCACCTTCACGGTCGGCAGGGGGCACCGAGCAGTACTTC. Encoded protein: CASSPSRSAGGTEQYF.

The J gene is TRBJ1-5, the V gene TRBV4-1; 8 bases match TRBD1. Germline V gene lookup returns CDR1 MGHRA and CDR2 YSYEKL. The length of the CDR3 is 15 residues. Trimming took 3 bases from V and 2 from J; bases not matched to a gene: 3. The CDR3 loop reads CASSHPDRGNQPQHF. The DNA of the CDR3 is TGCGCCAGCAGCCACCCGGACAGGGGCAATCAGCCCCAGCATTTT.

This clonotype was seen only a few times. The V and J genes are TRBV19 and TRBJ1-6, with D maybe TRBD1 (6 bases). CDR3 length: 14 amino acids. The V and J ends lost 6 bases and 9 bases respectively, with 15 bases between them. The germline V gene encodes CDR1 LNHDA and CDR2 SQIVND (reference sequence). The DNA of the CDR3 is TGTGCCAGTAGCCAGACAGGTCGAAGTTCACCCCTCCACTTT. Translated, it gives CASSQTGRSSPLHF.

Ten or more counts support this clonotype. The rearrangement uses TRBV6-1 and TRBJ1-2; D remains unclear. The CDR3 extends over 14 amino acids. V was clipped by 5 bases and J by 4 bases, with 14 bases between them. CDR1 is MNHNS and CDR2 is SASEGT in the germline V gene. As DNA, the CDR3 is TGTGCCAGCAGTACGTCCGGTTTCCTCTATGGCTACACCTTC. Its translation is CASSTSGFLYGYTF.

There are many counts of this clonotype. This chain connects TRBV9 to TRBJ1-1; no firm D call. This CDR3 region has 16 residues. CDR1 and CDR2 (germline): SGDLS, YYNGEE. V lost 0 bases and J lost 1, with 13 bases in between. CDR3 loop: CASSVDESPSNTEAFF. In DNA form, the CDR3 reads TGTGCCAGCAGCGTAGATGAGTCGCCATCGAACACTGAAGCTTTCTTT.

This clonotype came up a few times. The chain combines TRBV12-3 or TRBV12-4 with TRBJ1-1, with D unresolved. Trimming cost V 5 bases and J 0 bases, with 10 bases left between them. The CDR3 runs 14 residues. CDR3 region: CASSQASVNTEAFF. CDR3 nucleotides: TGTGCCAGCAGTCAGGCTTCGGTGAACACTGAAGCTTTCTTT.

This clonotype was picked up many times. The chain recombines TRBV6-1 with TRBJ2-2, with 8 bases that match TRBD2. V lost 0 bases, J lost 5 bases, and 11 bases stayed unmatched. The CDR3 is 18 residues long. In germline, CDR1 is MNHNS, CDR2 SASEGT. CDR3: CASSEAESGGAITGELFF. The CDR3 DNA is TGTGCCAGCAGTGAAGCGGAATCCGGGGGGGCGATAACCGGGGAGCTGTTTTTT.

V is TRBV15 and J is TRBJ2-5; D might be TRBD2 (5 bases). The CDR3 covers 16 residues. Looked up from germline, CDR1 is LNHNV and CDR2 is YYDKDF (reference sequence). The V gene lost 0 bases and the J gene lost 2 bases, with 13 bases spanning the gap. CDR3 sequence (DNA): TGTGCCACCAGCAGAGATATACAGAGGGCACAAGAGACCCAGTACTTC. It codes for CATSRDIQRAQETQYF.

This clonotype has only a few counts. The chain links TRBV19 to TRBJ1-1; TRBD1 agrees at 8 bases. The germline V gene has CDR1 LNHDA and CDR2 SQIVND (reference sequence). The CDR3 totals 14 residues. J lost 4 bases, V lost 8 bases, and 9 bases had no gene match. The CDR3 DNA reads TGTGCCAGTGGGGTCCCAGGGGGCGGCACTGAAGCTTTCTTT. Translating it yields CASGVPGGGTEAFF.

As for this clonotype: A junction end diverges from the germline sequence, so it may reflect a read error. The chain has TRBV6-5 and TRBJ1-1; D call uncertain. This CDR3 contains 14 residues. Germline lookup yields CDR1 MNHEY and CDR2 SVGAGI. The CDR3 is CASSSMVGNTDAFF. In nucleotides, the CDR3 is TGTGCCAGCAGTTCGATGGTAGGGAACACTGATGCTTTCTTT.

This clonotype was counted a single time. This chain uses TRBV11-2 with TRBJ2-5; 8 bases fit TRBD2. Trimming cost V 5 bases and J 4 bases; bases outside gene matches: 15. CDR1 is SGHAT and CDR2 is FQNNGV in the germline V gene. This CDR3 comprises 17 residues. CDR3 protein: CASSPGRGGRPPETQYF. CDR3 DNA: TGTGCCAGCAGCCCGGGTCGGGGGGGCCGACCTCCAGAGACCCAGTACTTC. Full variable domain (missing parts from reference TRBV11-2 and TRBJ2-5): EAGVAQSPRYKIIEKRQSVAFWCNPISGHATLYWYQQILGQGPKLLIQFQNNGVVDDSQLPKDRFSAERLKGVDSTLKIQPAKLEDSAVYLCASSPGRGGRPPETQYFGPGTRLLVL.

Worth noting for this clonotype: Possible read error: a much larger clone is one base away. Without the conserved terminal phenylalanine or tryptophan, this CDR3 likely stems from a read error. The chain employs TRBV6-2 or TRBV6-3 and TRBJ1-5; 8 positions agree with TRBD1. The V and J ends lost 8 bases and 4 bases, in that order; junction bases with no gene match: 4. CDR3 length equals 13 residues. Germline V gives CDR1 MNHEY, CDR2 SVGEGT. DNA for the CDR3: TGTGCCAGCGAGGACAGGGAGAATCAGCCCCAGCATTTG. Its protein is CASEDRENQPQHL.

In this sample, this clonotype turned up many times. The V call is TRBV5-1, the J call TRBJ1-2, with D possibly matching TRBD1 (5 bases). The CDR3 is 15 amino acids. The V and J ends lost 2 bases and 4 bases respectively, with 15 bases between them. Germline loops: CDR1 SGHRS, CDR2 YFSETQ. CDR3 coding DNA: TGCGCCAGCAGCTTCCCCCAGGGACCGCGCTATGGCTACACCTTC. This codes for CASSFPQGPRYGYTF.

This clonotype was detected only a few times. The chain has TRBV2 and TRBJ2-2; D may be TRBD1 or TRBD2 (5 bases each). Germline V gene data show CDR1 as SNHLY and CDR2 as FYNNEI. The ends were cut back, 7 bases at V and 3 bases at J, with 9 bases in the middle. This CDR3 spans 13 amino acids. This CDR3 is CASMGDHTGELFF. The CDR3, as DNA: TGTGCCAGCATGGGGGACCACACCGGGGAGCTGTTTTTT.

This clonotype was recorded many times. J is TRBJ2-6 and V is TRBV4-2; maybe TRBD1 (5 bases). CDR1 and CDR2 (germline): LGHNA, YNFKEQ. Trimming took off 0 bases at V and 1 base at J, with 7 bases between the two ends. This CDR3 has 16 amino acids. CDR3 sequence (DNA): TGTGCCAGCAGCCAAGAAGGGGCGTCTGGGGCCAACGTCCTGACTTTC. Amino acids: CASSQEGASGANVLTF.

A few counts support this clonotype. This sequence joins TRBV28 and TRBJ1-1; 7 bases match TRBD1. The CDR3 consists of 13 residues. V lost 6 bases to trimming and J lost 10 bases; unmatched junction nucleotides: 11. Germline values: CDR1 MDHEN, CDR2 SYDVKM. The CDR3 DNA sequence: TGTGCCAGCAGCTCCCAGGGGGGCCTAGCAGCTTTCTTT. Translating it yields CASSSQGGLAAFF.